The clone carrying this TCR beta chain is termed medium-sized. Trimming removed 5 bases at V and 3 bases at J, with 11 bases between. This CDR3 contains 13 residues. Germline V CDR1 and CDR2: SGHTA, FQGNSA. This specimen comes from a study of T cell clones after liver transplantation. As for the study in general: Blood was drawn pre-transplant, before withdrawal, and after full or failed withdrawal.

The method was immunoSEQ multiplex PCR; TCRdb's version includes in-frame clones alone and lacks a portion of them. The table has under 90,000 clones, roughly 80% seen once. This specimen consisted of CD4+ T cells from blood, obtained before liver transplant. The TCR originated in a human donor who received a liver transplant. The rearrangement links TRBV7-2 to TRBJ2-7; no clear D. The CDR3 region has the DNA TGTGCCAGCAGCCTCTCACGCGACTACGAGCAGTACTTC. It encodes CASSLSRDYEQYF.